This TCR beta chain derives from a study of control samples from healthy donors and cancer patients. V was pared by 6 bases and J by 3 bases, with 8 bases between. Germline V gene sequence: CDR1 SNHLY, CDR2 FYNNEI. The CDR3 contains 12 residues. Libraries were prepared by immunoSEQ multiplex PCR; TCRdb keeps only in-frame clonotypes and omits some of them. The profile covers tens of thousands of clones, with approximately 85% appearing a single time and roughly 6% taken by the ten largest. This clone was recorded once. The V call is TRBV2, the J call TRBJ2-5; D might be TRBD2 (5 bases). This clonotype was obtained from a man aged 40-50 years in good health. Sequencing input: blood. The CDR3 is CASRDLEETQYF. CDR3 sequence (DNA): TGTGCCAGCAGGGACTTAGAAGAGACCCAGTACTTC.